The source of this T cell receptor (beta chain) is a study of T cell repertoires in ileal Crohn's disease. Study context: Surgery for a complication: stricturing in about 61%, penetrating in 39%. Overall study findings and caveats: Sorted CD8 T cells held more high-frequency clones than CD4.

J was trimmed by 0 bases and V by 7 bases; bases with no gene match: 10. The CDR3 runs 16 residues. Per germline, CDR1 MNHEY and CDR2 SMNVEV (reference sequence). A word on this clone: The antigen is unknown.

Each sample's TCRB immunosequencing used around 0.5 micrograms of biopsy DNA. Data came from immunoSEQ multiplex PCR; TCRdb stores just in-frame clones and leaves some out. The table has roughly 7,000 clones, roughly 92% seen once; the top ten hold over 1.5%. V and J are TRBV27 and TRBJ2-3; 7 bases match TRBD2. The receptor's source is an adult with Crohn's disease. Material for sequencing was ileal tissue. CDR3 DNA: TGTGCCAGCACCTCCCGCAGCGGGACTAGCACAGATACGCAGTATTTT. Amino acids: CASTSRSGTSTDTQYF.